This T cell receptor (beta chain) stems from a study of blood T cell repertoires in COVID-19. Sequencing used immunoSEQ multiplex PCR; TCRdb keeps in-frame clones, though not all of them. The sample has 150,000 or so clones, approximately 84% seen once. The V gene end was trimmed by 4 bases and the J gene end by 4 bases; junction bases not matched to a gene: 12. Looked up from germline, CDR1 is SGHRS and CDR2 is YFSETQ. The CDR3 consists of 16 residues. Sequencing input: peripheral blood. The chain uses TRBV5-1 and TRBJ2-3; TRBD1 agrees at 7 bases. The receptor was isolated from a human donor in a cohort sampled during active COVID-19. CDR3 coding DNA: TGCGCCAGCAGCGGGGCAAACAGGGGTTCGGCAGATACGCAGTATTTT. This encodes CASSGANRGSADTQYF. Full variable domain (remainder filled in from reference TRBV5-1 and TRBJ2-3): KAGVTQTPRYLIKTRGQQVTLSCSPISGHRSVSWYQQTPGQGLQFLFEYFSETQRNKGNFPGRFSGRQFSNSRSEMNVSTLELGDSALYLCASSGANRGSADTQYFGPGTRLTVL.